These T cell receptor beta chains were read from a single sample in a study of CD8+ T cells in alopecia areata. Assay: immunoSEQ multiplex PCR; the TCRdb copy retains only in-frame clones and omits some. This table holds 180,000 or so clones, 58% found once. The sequences come from CD4+ T cells sorted from blood, collected at week 24, from a patient treated with tofacitinib. The source is a human donor with alopecia areata. Each CDR3 is given with its conserved first and last residue. A D gene is named only where the DNA matches it firmly. The size of a clone is reported for some rows only, either as once, few or many, or as a class for expanded clones.

D gene	V gene	J gene	clone size	CDR3 DNA	CDR3 protein
NA	TRBV5-6	TRBJ2-6	NA	TGTGCCAGCAGCGATAGAGCGTCCGGGGCCAACGTCCTGACTTTC	CASSDRASGANVLTF
NA	TRBV5-4	TRBJ2-5	NA	TGTGCCAGCAGCTTGAGGGACCAAGAGACCCAGTACTTC	CASSLRDQETQYF
NA	TRBV14	TRBJ1-1	once	TGTGCCAGCAGCCTTTACCTGAACACTGAAGCTTTCTTT	CASSLYLNTEAFF
NA	TRBV18	TRBJ1-1	NA	TGTGCCAGCTCATCCTCCGGGACGGCAAACACTGAAGCTTTCTTT	CASSSSGTANTEAFF
NA	TRBV4-2	TRBJ2-6	NA	TGTGCCAGCAGCCAGGCTAGGGGGGCTGGGGCCAACGTCCTGACTTTC	CASSQARGAGANVLTF
NA	TRBV29-1	TRBJ1-3	NA	TGCAGCGTTGAAGATCATGTGGAGGGCTCTGGAAACACCATATATTTT	CSVEDHVEGSGNTIYF
NA	TRBV7-2	TRBJ1-1	NA	TGTGCCAGCAGCTCCCAGGGGAACACTGAAGCTTTCTTT	CASSSQGNTEAFF
NA	TRBV5-4	TRBJ1-5	NA	TGTGCCAGCACCGTTGGCAATCGGCCCCAGCATTTT	CASTVGNRPQHF
TRBD1	TRBV29-1	TRBJ1-1	NA	TGCAGCGTTGAAGATATTGCAGGGGGAGACACTGAAGCTTTCTTT	CSVEDIAGGDTEAFF
TRBD1	TRBV7-6	TRBJ2-1	once	TGTGCCAGCAGCCAGATTCGGGACAGGGGCAGCAATGAGCAGTTCTTC	CASSQIRDRGSNEQFF
NA	TRBV19	TRBJ1-2	few	TGTGCCAGTAGCAAACAGGGATATGGCTACACCTTC	CASSKQGYGYTF
NA	TRBV10-3	TRBJ2-4	NA	TGTGCCACTTGGGATCTAGCCAAAAACATTCAGTACTTC	CATWDLAKNIQYF
TRBD1	TRBV20-1	TRBJ1-1	few	TGCAGTGCTACGGGACAGGGTGAAGCTTTCTTT	CSATGQGEAFF